The rows below give T cell receptor beta chains drawn from one sample of a study of blood T cells in healthy people across ages. Each CDR3 protein gets one entry after TCRdb re-called the 5' RACE reads with MiXCR. The sample consists of more than 700,000 distinct CDR3 sequences, 46% of them appearing once. Sequencing was done on a sample of blood. The receptors come from an elderly man in good health. Both conserved end residues are part of each CDR3.

TRBV12-3/TRBV12-4	TRBJ1-2	CASRGPESGYTF
TRBV12-3/TRBV12-4	TRBJ2-5	CASSRITQETQYF
TRBV7-2	TRBJ2-1	CASSVAGRSDEQFF
TRBV12-3/TRBV12-4	TRBJ2-1	CASSLVPDNEQFF
TRBV7-9	TRBJ2-3	CASSTSRGDAQYF
TRBV6-2/TRBV6-3	TRBJ2-2	CATYTGELFF
TRBV4-3	TRBJ2-1	CASSQGDRSSYNEQFF
TRBV20-1	TRBJ2-1	CSARKLAISYNEQFF
TRBV12-3/TRBV12-4	TRBJ2-3	CASTHGGTTDTQYF
TRBV29-1	TRBJ2-3	CSVVTDRGLDTQYF
TRBV10-3	TRBJ2-5	CAIATYGTKQETQYF
TRBV27	-	CASSRFRTSHEQYF
TRBV14	TRBJ2-3	CTSSQLTGPDTQYF
TRBV27	TRBJ1-5	CASKQHSNQPQHF
TRBV10-3	-	CAISEYRGYEQYF
TRBV20-1	TRBJ1-5	CSAHTGGDQPQHF
TRBV3-1	TRBJ2-3	CASSQGWYTQYF
TRBV18	TRBJ1-2	CASSPDSSYGYTF
TRBV5-1	TRBJ2-5	CASREGAETQYF
TRBV10-3	TRBJ1-2	CAISEGRGDSSGYTF
TRBV12-3/TRBV12-4	TRBJ2-1	CASSPQRTHNEQFF
TRBV5-1	TRBJ2-3	CASSLDSVTDTQYF